This T cell receptor (beta chain) was obtained from a study of blood T cell repertoires in COVID-19. The CDR3 loop spans 15 amino acids. The V and J ends lost 4 bases and 8 bases respectively, with 17 bases between them. The germline gives CDR1 KGHDR, CDR2 SFDVKD. Method: immunoSEQ multiplex PCR; TCRdb's copy keeps in-frame clones and lacks some. The sample includes 100,000 to 130,000 clones, about 80% of them seen just once. Sequencing was performed on peripheral blood. V usage is TRBV24-1 and J usage is TRBJ2-1, with D possibly matching TRBD1 (5 bases). This sequence originates from a man aged 70-80 years with acute or convalescent COVID-19. CDR3 in amino acids: CATSDVAKGYDEQFF. In DNA, the CDR3 is TGTGCCACCAGTGACGTCGCGAAGGGGTATGATGAGCAGTTCTTC.